This TCR beta chain appears in the sequencing data of a study of cytomegalovirus exposure and HLA in healthy donors. The table came from immunoSEQ multiplex PCR; TCRdb's copy has only in-frame clones and leaves some out. The table has 200,000 to 250,000 clones, 80% to 85% seen once; the top ten hold 11% to 15%. From the roughly 110-subject validation cohort, which was separate from the roughly 700-subject first cohort, the donors were drawn. Per the germline V gene, CDR1 is KGHSH and CDR2 is LQKENI. CDR3 length equals 16 residues. V was clipped by 4 bases and J by 0 bases, with 16 bases between them.

The receptor's source is a woman aged 25 to 39 in good health and CMV-seropositive. The sequenced material came from PBMCs. This chain uses TRBV18 with TRBJ2-7, with D possibly matching TRBD1 (6 bases). The CDR3, as DNA: TGTGCCAGCTCACTGAGGACAGCAGGGGCCTCCTACGAGCAGTACTTC. This encodes CASSLRTAGASYEQYF.